The next 7 T cell receptor beta chains were all read from a single sample in a study of graft-versus-host responses after intestinal transplantation. Their cognate antigens are unknown. Using immunoSEQ multiplex PCR, the repertoire was profiled, and TCRdb retains in-frame clones only, with some absent. The sample has approximately 78,000 clones, about nine tenths seen once. The sample consisted of unstimulated CD8+ T cells sorted from spleen or lymph node cells, taken before transplant. Receptors were obtained from a human donor who was the organ donor for an intestinal transplant.

This chain links TRBV5-6 with TRBJ1-1; 7 bases align to TRBD1. The CDR3 runs to 14 residues. The germline V gene encodes CDR1 SGHDT and CDR2 YYEEEE. With V trimmed by 5 bases and J by 0 bases, 4 bases remained unmatched. The CDR3 protein is CASRQGYMNTEAFF. In DNA form, the CDR3 reads TGTGCCAGCAGACAGGGGTACATGAACACTGAAGCTTTCTTT.

The CDR3 DNA reads as TGTGCCAGCAGTTTAATGGGGACAGATACGCAGTATTTT. Translating gives CASSLMGTDTQYF. The rearrangement joins TRBV27 to TRBJ2-3; no reliable D call. There are 13 residues in the CDR3. Trimming pared 2 bases from V and 3 bases from J, leaving 6 bases between. The germline V gene encodes CDR1 MNHEY and CDR2 SMNVEV (reference sequence).

This clone appeared once. The CDR3 loop is CASNGVRGPSYQETQYF. The CDR3 coding sequence is TGTGCCAGCAATGGGGTCAGGGGGCCCTCGTACCAAGAGACCCAGTACTTC. This rearrangement joins TRBV7-9 to TRBJ2-5; 8 bases align to TRBD1. The germline CDR1 and CDR2 sequences are SEHNR and FQNEAQ (reference sequence). V trimming: 7 bases; J trimming: 0 bases; junction bases outside the gene matches: 13. This CDR3 has 17 residues.

The CDR3 sequence is CASSTDWGDEQYF. CDR3 coding DNA: TGTGCCAGCAGTACCGACTGGGGCGACGAGCAGTACTTC. The J gene is TRBJ2-7, the V gene TRBV6-4, with a possible D match to TRBD1 (5 bases). The germline V gene has CDR1 MRHNA and CDR2 SNTAGT. The V and J ends lost 5 bases and 5 bases respectively, with 13 bases between them. This CDR3 region has 13 residues.

J is TRBJ2-3 and V is TRBV6-5, with 10 bases that match TRBD2. The CDR3 covers 12 residues. V shed 6 bases and J 6 bases; nucleotides not matched to a gene: 0. Germline assignment: CDR1 MNHEY and CDR2 SVGAGI. The CDR3 reads CASRTSGDTQYF. In nucleotides, the CDR3 is TGTGCCAGCAGGACTAGCGGGGATACGCAGTATTTT.

The chain has TRBV6-1 and TRBJ1-1; D ambiguous. CDR1 and CDR2 (germline): MNHNS, SASEGT. CDR3 length: 11 residues. V was cut by 5 bases and J by 3 bases, with 4 bases left in between. The DNA of the CDR3 is TGTGCCAGCAGTTCAGACACTGAAGCTTTCTTT. This translates into CASSSDTEAFF.

CDR3 loop: CASSSASDGSREQYF. As DNA, the CDR3 is TGCGCCAGCAGCTCAGCCAGCGATGGTTCTCGCGAGCAGTACTTC. This chain connects TRBV5-1 to TRBJ2-7; D is undetermined. CDR1 is SGHRS and CDR2 is YFSETQ in the germline V gene. The V and J ends lost 3 bases and 6 bases respectively, with 19 bases between them. The CDR3 has 15 amino acids. The complete variable domain, with remaining parts taken from reference TRBV5-1 and TRBJ2-7, reads KAGVTQTPRYLIKTRGQQVTLSCSPISGHRSVSWYQQTPGQGLQFLFEYFSETQRNKGNFPGRFSGRQFSNSRSEMNVSTLELGDSALYLCASSSASDGSREQYFGPGTRLTVT.